The sequence of this T cell receptor beta chain was determined in a study of blood T cell repertoires in COVID-19. Whole-study context: Researchers got acute and convalescent COVID-19 samples from the United States, Italy and Spain. T cells, B-cell-depleted T cells, or PBMCs provided the cDNA or gDNA that served as material.

As processed by the authors: Estimates of nucleated cell counts were drawn from the amplification of reference gene primers. Only in-frame clones appear in the TCRdb table, and some are missing; sequencing was by immunoSEQ multiplex PCR. V, J and clone size were drawn from that table, and D and trimming were deduced from the DNA. The repertoire holds over 150,000 clones, with roughly 90% as singletons. Looked up from germline, CDR1 is KGHSH and CDR2 is LQKENI. V lost 6 bases to trimming and J lost 0 bases, with 12 bases between them. This CDR3 comprises 16 residues. The Seattle site enrolled patients during active infection and followed them longitudinally.

The chain employs TRBV18 and TRBJ2-6; D is possibly TRBD2 (6 bases). The TCR originated in a man in his fifties or sixties with COVID-19, enrolled during active disease. The sample consisted of peripheral blood. The CDR3 nucleotides read TGTGCCAGCTCGCGGGACCTAAACTCTGGGGCCAACGTCCTGACTTTC. Translation: CASSRDLNSGANVLTF. The full variable domain, with the rest looked up from reference TRBV18 and TRBJ2-6, is NAGVMQNPRHLVRRRGQEARLRCSPMKGHSHVYWYRQLPEEGLKFMVYLQKENIIDESGMPKERFSAEFPKEGPSILRIQQVVRGDSAAYFCASSRDLNSGANVLTFGAGSRLTVL.